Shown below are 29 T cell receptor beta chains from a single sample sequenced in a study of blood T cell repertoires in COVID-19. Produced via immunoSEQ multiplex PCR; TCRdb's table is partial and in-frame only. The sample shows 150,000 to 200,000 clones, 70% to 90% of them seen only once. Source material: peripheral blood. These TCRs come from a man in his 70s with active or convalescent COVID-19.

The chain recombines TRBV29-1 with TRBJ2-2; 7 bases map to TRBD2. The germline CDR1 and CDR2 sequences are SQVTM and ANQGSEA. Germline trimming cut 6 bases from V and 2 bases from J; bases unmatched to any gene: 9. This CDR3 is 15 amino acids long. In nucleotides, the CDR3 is TGCAGCGTCGTGCTGGCTAGCGGAAACACCGGGGAGCTGTTTTTT. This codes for CSVVLASGNTGELFF.

For the CDR3, the DNA is TGCAGCGTTGCGGGAGAGGTCGATCAGCCCCAGCATTTT. Translated, it gives CSVAGEVDQPQHF. This chain joins TRBV29-1 and TRBJ1-5; D call uncertain. CDR1 and CDR2 from the germline V gene are SQVTM and ANQGSEA. CDR3 size: 13 residues. V lost 4 bases, J lost 5 bases, and 12 bases lay in between.

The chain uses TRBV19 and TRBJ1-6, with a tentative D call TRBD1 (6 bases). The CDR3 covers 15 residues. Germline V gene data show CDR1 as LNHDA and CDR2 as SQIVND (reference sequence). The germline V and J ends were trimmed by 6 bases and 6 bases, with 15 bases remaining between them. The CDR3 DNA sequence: TGTGCCAGTAGCTATGGACAGATACCTAATTCACCCCTCCACTTT. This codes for CASSYGQIPNSPLHF.

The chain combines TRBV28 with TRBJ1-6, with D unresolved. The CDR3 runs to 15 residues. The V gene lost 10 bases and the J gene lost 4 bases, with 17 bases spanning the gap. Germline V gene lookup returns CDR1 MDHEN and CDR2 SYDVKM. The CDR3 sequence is CATSPLSGYNSPLHF. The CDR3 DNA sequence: TGTGCCACTTCACCTCTTTCGGGATATAATTCACCCCTCCACTTT.

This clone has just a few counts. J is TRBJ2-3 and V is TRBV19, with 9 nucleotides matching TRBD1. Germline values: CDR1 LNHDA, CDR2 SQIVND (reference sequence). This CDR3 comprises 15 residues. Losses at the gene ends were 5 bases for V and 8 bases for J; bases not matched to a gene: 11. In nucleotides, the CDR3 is TGTGCCAGTAGTTCCCGGGACAGGGTAAAAGCTACGCAGTATTTT. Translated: CASSSRDRVKATQYF.

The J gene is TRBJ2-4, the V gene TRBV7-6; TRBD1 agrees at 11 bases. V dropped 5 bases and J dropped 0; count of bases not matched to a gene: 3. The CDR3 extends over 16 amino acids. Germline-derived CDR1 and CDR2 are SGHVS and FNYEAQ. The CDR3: CASSPGQGEAKNIQYF. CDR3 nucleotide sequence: TGTGCCAGCAGCCCGGGACAGGGGGAAGCCAAAAACATTCAGTACTTC.

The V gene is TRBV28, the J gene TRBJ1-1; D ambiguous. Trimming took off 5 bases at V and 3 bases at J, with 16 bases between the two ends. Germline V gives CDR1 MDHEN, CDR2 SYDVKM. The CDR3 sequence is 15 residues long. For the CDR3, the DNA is TGTGCCAGCAGTCCCCCCCGAGGATTTTACACTGAAGCTTTCTTT. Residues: CASSPPRGFYTEAFF.

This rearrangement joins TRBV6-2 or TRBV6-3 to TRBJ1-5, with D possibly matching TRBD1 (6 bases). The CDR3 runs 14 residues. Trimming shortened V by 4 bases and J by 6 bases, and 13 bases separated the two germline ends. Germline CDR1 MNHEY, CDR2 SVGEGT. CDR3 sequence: CASSSNYRAQPQHF. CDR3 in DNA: TGTGCCAGCAGTTCCAACTACAGGGCTCAGCCCCAGCATTTT.

CDR3 DNA: TGTGCCAGCAGTCGACAGGGGAACGAGCAGTACTTC. Its translation: CASSRQGNEQYF. This chain uses TRBV28 with TRBJ2-7; 8 bases align to TRBD1. J was trimmed by 5 bases and V by 5 bases; bases with no gene match: 2. The CDR3 runs to 12 residues. Germline V CDR1 and CDR2: MDHEN, SYDVKM.

In DNA, the CDR3 is TGCAATGCCGGGGGGGACAACGAGCAGTACTTC. Amino acids: CNAGGDNEQYF. The chain recombines TRBV20-1 with TRBJ2-7; TRBD2 aligns across 8 bases. This CDR3 has 11 amino acids. Looked up from germline, CDR1 is DFQATT and CDR2 is SNEGSKA (reference sequence).

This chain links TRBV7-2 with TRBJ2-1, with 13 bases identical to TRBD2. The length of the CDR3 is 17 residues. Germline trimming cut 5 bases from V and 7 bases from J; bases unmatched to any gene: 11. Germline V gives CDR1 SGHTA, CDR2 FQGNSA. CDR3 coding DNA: TGTGCCAGCAGCCCAGAGCCACTAGCGGGGGGGCTAAATGAGCAGTTCTTC. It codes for CASSPEPLAGGLNEQFF.

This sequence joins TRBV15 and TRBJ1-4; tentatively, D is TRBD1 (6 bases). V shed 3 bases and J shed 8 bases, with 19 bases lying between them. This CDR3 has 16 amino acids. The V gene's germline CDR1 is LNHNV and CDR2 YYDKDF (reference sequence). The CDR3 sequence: CATSRGTGTQDEKLFF. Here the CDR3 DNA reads TGTGCCACCAGCAGGGGAACAGGGACCCAGGACGAAAAACTGTTTTTT.

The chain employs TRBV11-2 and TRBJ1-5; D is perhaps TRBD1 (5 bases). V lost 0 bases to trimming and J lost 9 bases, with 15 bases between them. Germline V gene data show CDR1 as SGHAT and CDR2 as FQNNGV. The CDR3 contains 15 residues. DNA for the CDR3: TGTGCCAGCAGCTTAGATAGGGCAGGGCGTGGGCCCCAGCATTTT. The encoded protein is CASSLDRAGRGPQHF. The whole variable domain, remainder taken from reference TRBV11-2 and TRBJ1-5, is EAGVAQSPRYKIIEKRQSVAFWCNPISGHATLYWYQQILGQGPKLLIQFQNNGVVDDSQLPKDRFSAERLKGVDSTLKIQPAKLEDSAVYLCASSLDRAGRGPQHFGDGTRLSIL.

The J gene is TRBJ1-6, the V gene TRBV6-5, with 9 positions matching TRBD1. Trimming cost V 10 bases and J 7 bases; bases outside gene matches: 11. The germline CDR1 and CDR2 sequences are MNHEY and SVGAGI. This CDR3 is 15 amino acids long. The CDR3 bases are TGTGCCACCCTTCCTTTCGGACAGGGGAATTCACCCCTCCACTTT. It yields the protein CATLPFGQGNSPLHF.

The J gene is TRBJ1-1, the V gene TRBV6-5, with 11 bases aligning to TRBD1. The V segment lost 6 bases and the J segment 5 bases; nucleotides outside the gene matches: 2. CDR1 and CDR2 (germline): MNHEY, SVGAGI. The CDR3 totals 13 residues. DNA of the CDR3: TGTGCCAGCAGGGGACAGGGGGGAACTGAAGCTTTCTTT. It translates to CASRGQGGTEAFF.

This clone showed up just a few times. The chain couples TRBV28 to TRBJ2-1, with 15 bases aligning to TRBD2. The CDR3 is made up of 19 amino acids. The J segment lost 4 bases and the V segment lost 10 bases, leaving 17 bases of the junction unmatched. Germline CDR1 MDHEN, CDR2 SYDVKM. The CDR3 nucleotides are TGTGCCACCCGCCCTCTCAAGGGACTAGCGGGGGGATCTTACAATGAGCAGTTCTTC. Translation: CATRPLKGLAGGSYNEQFF.

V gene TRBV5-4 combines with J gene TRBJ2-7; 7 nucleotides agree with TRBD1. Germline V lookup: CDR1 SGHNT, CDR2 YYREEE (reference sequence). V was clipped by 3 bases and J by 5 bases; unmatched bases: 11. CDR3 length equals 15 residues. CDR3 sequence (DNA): TGTGCCAGCAGCTACCTGGACAGGTCGTTGGACGAGCAGTACTTC. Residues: CASSYLDRSLDEQYF.

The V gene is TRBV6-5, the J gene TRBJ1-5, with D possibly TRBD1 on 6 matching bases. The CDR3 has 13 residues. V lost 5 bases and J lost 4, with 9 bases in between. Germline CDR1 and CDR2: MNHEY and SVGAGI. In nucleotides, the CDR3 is TGTGCCAGCAGTACAGGGTTGAATCAGCCCCAGCATTTT. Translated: CASSTGLNQPQHF.

The CDR3 DNA reads as TGTGCCAGTAGTATTCTGGCTTTCTCAGATACGCAGTATTTT. This codes for CASSILAFSDTQYF. The chain joins TRBV19 to TRBJ2-3, with D unresolved. Per germline, CDR1 LNHDA and CDR2 SQIVND (reference sequence). Deletions cut 3 bases from V and 4 bases from J, with 11 bases between. The CDR3 runs 14 residues.

The CDR3 region has the DNA TGCGCCAGCAGCCCTGCCTTTCTAGCGGGAGTAGGCGATGAGCAGTTCTTC. Protein product: CASSPAFLAGVGDEQFF. The genes are TRBV4-1 and TRBJ2-1; 10 nucleotides line up with TRBD2. V was pared by 4 bases and J by 8 bases, with 14 bases of the junction left unmatched. The CDR3 totals 17 residues. Germline V gene data show CDR1 as MGHRA and CDR2 as YSYEKL.

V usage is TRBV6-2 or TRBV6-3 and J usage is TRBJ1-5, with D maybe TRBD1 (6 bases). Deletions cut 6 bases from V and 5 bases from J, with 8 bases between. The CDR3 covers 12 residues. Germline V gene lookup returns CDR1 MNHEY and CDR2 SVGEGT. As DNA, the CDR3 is TGTGCCAGCAGCAGGGGTCATCAGCCCCAGCATTTT. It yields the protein CASSRGHQPQHF.

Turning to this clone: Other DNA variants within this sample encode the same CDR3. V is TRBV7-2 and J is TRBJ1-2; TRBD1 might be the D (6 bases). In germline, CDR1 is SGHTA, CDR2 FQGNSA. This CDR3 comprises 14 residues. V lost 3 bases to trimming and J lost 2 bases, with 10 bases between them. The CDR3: CASSLAGANYGYTF. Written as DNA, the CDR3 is TGTGCCAGCAGCTTGGCGGGGGCCAACTATGGCTACACCTTC.

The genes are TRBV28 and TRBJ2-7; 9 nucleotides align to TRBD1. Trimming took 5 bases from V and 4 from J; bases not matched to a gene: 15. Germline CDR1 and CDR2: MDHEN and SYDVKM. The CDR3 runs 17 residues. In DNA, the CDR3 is TGTGCCAGCAGTCCGTTGAAGGCCGGGACAGGGTTGTACGAGCAGTACTTC. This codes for CASSPLKAGTGLYEQYF. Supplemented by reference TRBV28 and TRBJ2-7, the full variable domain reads DVKVTQSSRYLVKRTGEKVFLECVQDMDHENMFWYRQDPGLGLRLIYFSYDVKMKEKGDIPEGYSVSREKKERFSLILESASTNQTSMYLCASSPLKAGTGLYEQYFGPGTRLTVT.

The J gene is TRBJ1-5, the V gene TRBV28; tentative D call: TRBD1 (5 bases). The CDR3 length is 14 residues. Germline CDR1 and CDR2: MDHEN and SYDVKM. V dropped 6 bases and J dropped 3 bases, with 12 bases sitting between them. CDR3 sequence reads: CASSLDSINQPQHF. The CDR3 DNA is TGTGCCAGCAGCTTAGACAGTATCAATCAGCCCCAGCATTTT.

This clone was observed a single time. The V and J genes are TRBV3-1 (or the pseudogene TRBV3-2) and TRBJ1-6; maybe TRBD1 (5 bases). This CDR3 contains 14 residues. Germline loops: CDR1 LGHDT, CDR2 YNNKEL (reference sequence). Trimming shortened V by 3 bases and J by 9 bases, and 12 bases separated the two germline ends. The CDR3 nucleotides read TGTGCCAGCAGCCATAAATTGGGGGGTTCACCCCTCCACTTT. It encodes CASSHKLGGSPLHF.

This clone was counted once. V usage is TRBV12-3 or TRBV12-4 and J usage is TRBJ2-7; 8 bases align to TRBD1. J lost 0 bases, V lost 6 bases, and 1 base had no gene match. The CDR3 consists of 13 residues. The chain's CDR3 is CASSQGASYEQYF. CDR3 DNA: TGTGCCAGCAGCCAGGGGGCCTCCTACGAGCAGTACTTC.

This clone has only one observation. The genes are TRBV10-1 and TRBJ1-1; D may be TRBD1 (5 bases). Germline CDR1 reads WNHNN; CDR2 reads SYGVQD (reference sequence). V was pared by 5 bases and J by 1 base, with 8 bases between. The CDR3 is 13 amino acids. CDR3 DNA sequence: TGCGCCAGCAGTTTTCAGGGGAACACTGAAGCTTTCTTT. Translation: CASSFQGNTEAFF.

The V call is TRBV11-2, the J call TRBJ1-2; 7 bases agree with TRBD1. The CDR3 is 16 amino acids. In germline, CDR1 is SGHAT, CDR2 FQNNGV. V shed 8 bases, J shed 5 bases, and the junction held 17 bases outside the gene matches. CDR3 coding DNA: TGTGCCAGCTTAGGGGCGTCCGGGACAGACGTTTATGGCTACACCTTC. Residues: CASLGASGTDVYGYTF.

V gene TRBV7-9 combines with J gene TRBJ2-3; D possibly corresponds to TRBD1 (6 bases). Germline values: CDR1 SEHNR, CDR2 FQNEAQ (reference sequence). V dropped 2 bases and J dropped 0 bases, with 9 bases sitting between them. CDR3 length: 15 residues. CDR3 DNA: TGTGCCAGCAGCTTACTAGGGGGTAGCACAGATACGCAGTATTTT. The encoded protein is CASSLLGGSTDTQYF.